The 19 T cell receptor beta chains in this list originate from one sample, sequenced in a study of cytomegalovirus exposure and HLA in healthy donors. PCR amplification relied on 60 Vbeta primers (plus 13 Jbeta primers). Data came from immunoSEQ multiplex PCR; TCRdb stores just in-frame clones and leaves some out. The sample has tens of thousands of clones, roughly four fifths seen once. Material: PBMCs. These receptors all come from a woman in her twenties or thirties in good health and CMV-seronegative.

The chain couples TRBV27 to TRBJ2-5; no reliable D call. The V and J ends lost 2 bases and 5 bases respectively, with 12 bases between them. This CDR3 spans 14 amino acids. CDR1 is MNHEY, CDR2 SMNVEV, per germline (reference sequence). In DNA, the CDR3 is TGTGCCAGCAGTTTACTCTCGGGTTCCGAGACCCAGTACTTC. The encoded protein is CASSLLSGSETQYF.

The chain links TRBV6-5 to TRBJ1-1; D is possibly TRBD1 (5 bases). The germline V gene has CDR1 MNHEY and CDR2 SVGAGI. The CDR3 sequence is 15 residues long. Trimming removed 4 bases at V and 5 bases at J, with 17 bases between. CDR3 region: CASSSLSGGGTEAFF. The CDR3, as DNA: TGTGCCAGCAGTTCACTTTCGGGGGGAGGAACTGAAGCTTTCTTT.

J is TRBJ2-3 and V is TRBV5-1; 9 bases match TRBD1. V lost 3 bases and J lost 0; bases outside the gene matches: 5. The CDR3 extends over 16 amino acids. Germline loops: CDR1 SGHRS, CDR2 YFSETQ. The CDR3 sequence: CASSSTGGLSTDTQYF. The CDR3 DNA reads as TGCGCCAGCAGCTCGACAGGGGGGCTAAGCACAGATACGCAGTATTTT.

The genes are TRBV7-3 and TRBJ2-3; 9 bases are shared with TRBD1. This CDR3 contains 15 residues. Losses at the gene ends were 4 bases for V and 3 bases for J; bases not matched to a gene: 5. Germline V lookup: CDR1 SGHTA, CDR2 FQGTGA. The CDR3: CASSSTGGPTDTQYF. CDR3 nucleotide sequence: TGTGCCAGCAGCTCGACAGGGGGACCTACAGATACGCAGTATTTT.

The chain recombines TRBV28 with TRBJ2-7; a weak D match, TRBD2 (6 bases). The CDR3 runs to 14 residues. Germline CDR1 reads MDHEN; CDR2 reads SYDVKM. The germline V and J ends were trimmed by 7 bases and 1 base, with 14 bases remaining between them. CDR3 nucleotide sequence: TGTGCCAGCACTCTGGGAGGCCGATCCTACGAGCAGTACTTC. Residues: CASTLGGRSYEQYF.

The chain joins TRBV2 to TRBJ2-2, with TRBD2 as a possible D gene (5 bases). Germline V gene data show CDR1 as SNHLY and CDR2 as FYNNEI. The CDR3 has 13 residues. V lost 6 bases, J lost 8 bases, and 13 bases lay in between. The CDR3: CASRNTREGELFF. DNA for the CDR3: TGTGCCAGCAGGAATACGAGGGAAGGGGAGCTGTTTTTT.

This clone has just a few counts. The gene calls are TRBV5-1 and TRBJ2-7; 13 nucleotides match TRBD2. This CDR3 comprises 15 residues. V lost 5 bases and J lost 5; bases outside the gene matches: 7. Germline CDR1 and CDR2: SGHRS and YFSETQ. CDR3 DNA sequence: TGCGCCAGCAGGGTGGGACTAGCGGGAACCGACGAGCAGTACTTC. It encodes CASRVGLAGTDEQYF.

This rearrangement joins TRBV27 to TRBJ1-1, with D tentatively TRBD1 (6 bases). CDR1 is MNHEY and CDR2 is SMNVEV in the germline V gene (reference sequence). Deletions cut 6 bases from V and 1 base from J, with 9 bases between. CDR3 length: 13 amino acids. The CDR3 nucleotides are TGTGCCAGCAGGAAGACAGGGAACACTGAAGCTTTCTTT. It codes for CASRKTGNTEAFF.

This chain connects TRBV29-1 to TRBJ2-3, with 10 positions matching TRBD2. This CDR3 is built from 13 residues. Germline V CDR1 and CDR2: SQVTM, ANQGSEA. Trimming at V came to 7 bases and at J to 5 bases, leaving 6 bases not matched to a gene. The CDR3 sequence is CSALSGGGDTQYF. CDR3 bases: TGCAGCGCCCTAAGCGGGGGGGGAGATACGCAGTATTTT.

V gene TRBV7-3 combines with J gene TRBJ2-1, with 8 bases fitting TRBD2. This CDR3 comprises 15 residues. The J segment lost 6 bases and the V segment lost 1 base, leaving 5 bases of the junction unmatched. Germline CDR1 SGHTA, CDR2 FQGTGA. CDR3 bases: TGTGCCAGCAGCTTAAACCCCCTAGCGGGCAATGAGCAGTTCTTC. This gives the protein CASSLNPLAGNEQFF.

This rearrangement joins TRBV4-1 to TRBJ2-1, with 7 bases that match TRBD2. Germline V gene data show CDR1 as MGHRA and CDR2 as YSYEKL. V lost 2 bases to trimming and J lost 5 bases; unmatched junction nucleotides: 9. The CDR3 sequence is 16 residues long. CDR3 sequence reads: CASSQYSAGIDNEQFF. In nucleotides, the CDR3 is TGCGCCAGCAGCCAATATTCAGCGGGAATAGACAATGAGCAGTTCTTC.

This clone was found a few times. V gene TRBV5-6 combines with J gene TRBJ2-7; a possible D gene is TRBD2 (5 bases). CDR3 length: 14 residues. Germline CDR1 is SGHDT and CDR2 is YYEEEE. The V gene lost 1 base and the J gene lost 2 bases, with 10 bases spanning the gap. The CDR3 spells CASSLSGIPYEQYF. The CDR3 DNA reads TGTGCCAGCAGCTTGTCGGGAATCCCCTACGAGCAGTACTTC.

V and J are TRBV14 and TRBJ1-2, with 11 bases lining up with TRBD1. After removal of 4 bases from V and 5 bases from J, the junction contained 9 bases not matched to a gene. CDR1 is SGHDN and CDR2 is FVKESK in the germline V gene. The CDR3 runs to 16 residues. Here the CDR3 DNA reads TGTGCCAGCAGCCGTGGGACAGGGGGGAAGGAATATGGCTACACCTTC. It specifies CASSRGTGGKEYGYTF.

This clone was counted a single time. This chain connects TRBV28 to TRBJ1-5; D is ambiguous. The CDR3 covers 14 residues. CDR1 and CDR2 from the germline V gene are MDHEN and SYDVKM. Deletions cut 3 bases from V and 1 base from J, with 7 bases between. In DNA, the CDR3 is TGTGCCAGCAGTTTGTTGCAGAGCAATCAGCCCCAGCATTTT. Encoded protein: CASSLLQSNQPQHF. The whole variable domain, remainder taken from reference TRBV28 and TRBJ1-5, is DVKVTQSSRYLVKRTGEKVFLECVQDMDHENMFWYRQDPGLGLRLIYFSYDVKMKEKGDIPEGYSVSREKKERFSLILESASTNQTSMYLCASSLLQSNQPQHFGDGTRLSIL.

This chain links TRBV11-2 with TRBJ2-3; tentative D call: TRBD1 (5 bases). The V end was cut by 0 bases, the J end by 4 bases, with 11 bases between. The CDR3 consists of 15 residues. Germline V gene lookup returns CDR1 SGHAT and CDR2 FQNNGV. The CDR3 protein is CASSLDGALADTQYF. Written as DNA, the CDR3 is TGTGCCAGCAGCTTAGATGGGGCCCTTGCAGATACGCAGTATTTT.

This chain's CDR3 is CASSIGTGDTEAFF. CDR3 in DNA: TGCGCCAGCAGCATAGGGACAGGGGACACTGAAGCTTTCTTT. The chain recombines TRBV5-1 with TRBJ1-1; 10 positions match TRBD1. The CDR3 runs 14 residues. The trim removed 4 bases at V and 3 bases at J, leaving 3 bases unmatched. CDR1 and CDR2 from the germline V gene are SGHRS and YFSETQ.

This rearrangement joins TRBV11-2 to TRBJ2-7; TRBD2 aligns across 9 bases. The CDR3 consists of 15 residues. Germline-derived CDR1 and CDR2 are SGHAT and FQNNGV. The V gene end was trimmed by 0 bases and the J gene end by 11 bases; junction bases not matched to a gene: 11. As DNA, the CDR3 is TGTGCCAGCAGCTTAGAGGGTGGGGCGGGAGGGCCGAAGTACTTC. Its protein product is CASSLEGGAGGPKYF.

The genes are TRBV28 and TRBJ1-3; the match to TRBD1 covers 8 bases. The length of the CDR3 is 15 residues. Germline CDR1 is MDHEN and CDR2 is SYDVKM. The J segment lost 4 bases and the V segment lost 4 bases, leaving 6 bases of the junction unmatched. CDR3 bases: TGTGCCAGCAGTTCGTGGACAGGGTCAGGAAACACCATATATTTT. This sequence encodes CASSSWTGSGNTIYF.

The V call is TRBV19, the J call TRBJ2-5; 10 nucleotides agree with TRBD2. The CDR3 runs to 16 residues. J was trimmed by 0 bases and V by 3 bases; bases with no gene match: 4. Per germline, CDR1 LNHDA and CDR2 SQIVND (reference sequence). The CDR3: CASSMASGGYQETQYF. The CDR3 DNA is TGTGCCAGTAGTATGGCTAGCGGGGGCTACCAAGAGACCCAGTACTTC.